The source of this T cell receptor beta chain is a study of cytomegalovirus exposure and HLA in healthy donors (dated 2017 in TCRdb). In the study overall: An earlier analysis of some 550 of the donors reported approximately 290 Gb of sequence data and around 110 million unique TCR beta sequences from roughly 200 million T cells. An early release covering roughly 640 HLA-typed donors comprised about 310 gigabases of sequencing data and tens of millions of unique TCR sequences. Among the roughly 400 genotyped donors, about 83% belonged to the genetic ancestry cluster associated with self-reported Caucasian donors. The aim of the study was to test whether cataloging public T cell receptors could identify signatures of past pathogen exposure. The T cell repertoires of around 670 subjects were profiled by immunosequencing and related to cytomegalovirus serostatus. A separate validation cohort of about 110 different subjects was used in addition to the roughly 700-subject first cohort. To predict cytomegalovirus infection status, the study brought together high-throughput TCR immunosequencing, statistical association of individual TCRs with disease status, and machine learning. To study patterns of TCR occurrence, a later analysis re-analyzed previously published TCR beta repertoires from several hundred donors and added high-resolution HLA genotyping. Rather than using new phenotypic data, the later analysis identified candidate immune exposures from TCR beta sequences and from how often those sequences occurred across donors. An earlier analysis of about 620 of the donors applied high-throughput TCR beta sequencing to assess whether each TCR beta V gene segment acted as functional or pseudogenic. Donor age, sex, ethnicity and CMV serostatus were compiled together with the repertoire data. A later genetic analysis took genome-wide SNP genotypes for about 55% of the 666 donors and used that subset as a discovery cohort. All discovery cohort repertoires had been generated using a single sequencing platform. HLA typing covered class I and class II loci at four-digit resolution. The number of donors typed differed by locus, with about 629-630 for A, B, C, DRB1 and DQB1, 522 for DQA1, over 600 for DPA1, and roughly 450 for DPB1. Because of strong linkage in the cohort, a handful of DR-DQ haplotypes were treated as single units for association and clustering. Among roughly 370 genotyped donors of the cohort, an average of roughly 240,000 unique TCR beta nucleotide sequences were sequenced per donor, roughly 20% of them non-productive.

The protocol used for the library was the immunoSEQ multiplex PCR assay. For the multiplex PCR, a mixture combining 60 forward primers for TCR Vbeta segments and 13 reverse primers for TCR Jbeta segments was used. The CDR3 region of rearranged TCR beta genes was amplified from genomic DNA with a multiplex PCR assay. On the Illumina HiSeq System, the amplified TCR beta libraries were sequenced as 87-base-pair reads. Concerning the study's data processing: Across the 500 to 700 repertoires, a later analysis counted 60 million to 90 million unique TCR beta chains, roughly 11 million of which were shared by at least two donors. Raw reads were error-corrected and collapsed into unique sequences with a nearest-neighbor algorithm that merged closely related sequences to remove PCR and sequencing errors. V, D and J gene segments were assigned by aligning CDR3 sequences to IMGT reference sequences. Each retained sequence needed at least a six-nucleotide match to both a V gene segment and a J gene segment. A rearrangement counted as productive if the CDR3 had no stop codons and remained in frame with V and J, and every other rearrangement counted as non-productive. Following IMGT convention, CDR3 was defined as the stretch from the second conserved V-encoded cysteine to the conserved J-encoded phenylalanine. Sequences without an unambiguous match to a single V gene segment were excluded from the earlier analysis of about 600 of the donors. An earlier analysis of some 610 of the donors called V segments functional above 56.7% productive rearrangements and segregating when the between-donor standard deviation exceeded 5%. A statistical classification framework was built for diagnosing cytomegalovirus status from the catalog of TCR beta chain sequences. In a later analysis, V and J genes were assigned by comparing TCR nucleotide sequences against IMGT/GENE-DB human TR gene sequences. A later analysis assigned CDR3 sequences and most-parsimonious VDJ recombination scenarios with the TCRdist pipeline. In a later analysis, each TCR beta chain was defined by its CDR3 amino acid sequence together with its V-gene family, and reads lacking a unique V-gene family were excluded. In a later analysis, 550 to 650 highly shared, low-generation-probability nucleotide sequences were removed to address suspected cross-contamination and a sequencing artifact. A later analysis calculated a clonal expansion index for each public chain from normalized within-repertoire ranks of inferred template counts. Generation probabilities in a later analysis came from a VDJ recombination model fitted to out-of-frame rearrangements, and those results were checked against IGoR. In a later analysis, TCR-TCR, TCR-HLA and TCR-CMV co-occurrence was scored with hypergeometric tests, and a repertoire-size bias correction was applied to TCR pairs. A later analysis estimated false discovery rates by permuting HLA or CMV assignments 20 times. In a later analysis, co-occurring TCRs were grouped using DBSCAN, with TCRdist sequence similarity added in when clustering inside HLA-allele-positive subsets. Repertoires with fewer than 30,000 or more than 120,000 public chains were left out of co-occurrence clustering, as were a handful of repertoires with anomalous nucleotide sharing. TCRdb limited this immuneACCESS table to in-frame rearrangements with V and J called. A share of clones is missing; checked studies link under half to unresolved V genes, and the rest is unexplained. The DNA gave D and trimming, while V, J and clone size come from that table. The table for this sample lists roughly 200,000 clones; about 90% of them were counted only once. The ten largest make up 0.9% to 1.2% of the sample.

Of note for this clone: This receptor's antigen is unknown. No base quality values were provided; no much bigger clone lies one nucleotide off.

The cohort comprised some 680 healthy bone marrow donors. At the time of sampling, every cohort member was nominally healthy, though immune exposures that went unrecorded were likely present. The donor was CMV seronegative and belonged to the group of 350 or so seronegative cohort members. A peripheral blood sample was provided by each donor, and peripheral blood mononuclear cells were used for TCR beta sequencing. Genomic DNA was extracted from the blood cell samples with the Qiagen DNeasy Blood Extraction Kit. Beyond this particular receptor, the publication reports: Most TCR sequences were seen in very few donors, while some public TCRs were found in many individuals. The classifier was reported to diagnose cytomegalovirus status with high specificity and sensitivity in both the original and validation cohorts. A later analysis found that most CMV-associated TCR beta chains appeared HLA-restricted, with HLA associations seemingly driven largely by CMV exposure. The 87-base-pair reads could not distinguish some IMGT-functional V segments, including TRBV6-2 and TRBV6-3, so those segments were excluded. The study gave a list of around 170 TCR beta chains associated with cytomegalovirus. An association between a missense DCLRE1C variant and V-gene and J-gene trimming of TCR beta chains was found in a later genetic analysis and replicated in an independent cohort. When HLA alleles, especially DR and DQ, strongly co-occurred, attributing TCR associations to individual alleles was difficult. A cluster of highly shared sequence variants was judged likely to represent a technical artifact of the sequencing pipeline. According to a later analysis, parvovirus B19, influenza, CMV and Epstein-Barr virus appeared linked to several top co-occurrence clusters. Because some donors lacked HLA typing at each locus, the association tests relied only on the typed subset. The authors suggested that the approach could potentially be generalized to other disease states and immunological phenotypes. A further reported finding was that TCR beta sequences accurately predicted the HLA-A and HLA-B alleles for most subjects in the first cohort. Broadly in line with IMGT annotations, most TCR beta V segments showed up in productive rearrangements about 87% or about 30% of the time in an earlier analysis of under 700 of the donors. At a false discovery rate of 0.05, a later analysis linked 15,000 to 20,000 TCR beta sequences to specific HLA alleles. In a later analysis, the rate of TCR association differed among HLA loci, with DRB1 alleles having the most associated TCRs and HLA-C alleles having the fewest. Roughly uniform sequencing depth across donors was assumed in presence/absence analyses, although this assumption may not hold. Because counts were too low, roughly 18 rarely observed V segments, including chromosome 9 orphons, were left out of the earlier analysis of some 600 of the donors. In a later analysis, HLA-associated TCR beta chains were found to be more clonally expanded and to have lower generation probabilities than equally common non-associated chains. Linkage disequilibrium might explain the correlated functional status among segregating V segments, but an unknown experimental factor could not be excluded. According to a later genetic analysis, donors in an Asian-associated ancestry cluster had fewer N-insertions in productive TCRs than the roughly 700-donor mean. In vitro tests confirmed that a few of the cytomegalovirus-associated TCR beta chains recognize cytomegalovirus antigens. Only TCR beta chains were sequenced in this cohort, and the absence of alpha or paired-chain data limited detectable features. CMV serostatus was the only immune exposure information available for the cohort.

The CDR3 runs 11 residues from the cysteine to the phenylalanine. The entry retains the CDR3 DNA only, 33 bases that are in frame from base 1. As encoded in the germline V gene (reference sequence), CDR1 is MNHEY while CDR2 is SMNVEV. The V and J ends are trimmed by 6 bases and 7 bases, leaving 7 bases between them. This chain joins TRBV27 to TRBJ2-1; no D segment can be confidently identified. This clonotype originated in a boy aged 2 to 9 in good health and CMV-seronegative. The sample was PBMCs. Read as DNA, the sequence is TGTGCCAGCAGCGAGCGAAATGAGCAGTTCTTC. Its protein product is CASSERNEQFF.